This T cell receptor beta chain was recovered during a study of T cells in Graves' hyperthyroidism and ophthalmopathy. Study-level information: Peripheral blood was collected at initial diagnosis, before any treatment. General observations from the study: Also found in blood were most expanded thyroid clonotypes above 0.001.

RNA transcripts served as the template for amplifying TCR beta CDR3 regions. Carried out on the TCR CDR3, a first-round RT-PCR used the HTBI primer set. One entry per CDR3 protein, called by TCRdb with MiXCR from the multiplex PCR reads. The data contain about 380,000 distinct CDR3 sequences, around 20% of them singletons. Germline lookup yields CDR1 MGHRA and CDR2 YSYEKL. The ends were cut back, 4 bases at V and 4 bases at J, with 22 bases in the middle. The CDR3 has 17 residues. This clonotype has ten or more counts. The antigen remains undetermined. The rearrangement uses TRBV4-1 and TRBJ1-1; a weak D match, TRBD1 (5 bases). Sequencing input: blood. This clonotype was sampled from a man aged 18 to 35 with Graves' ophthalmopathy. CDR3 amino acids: CASSLPQDTLSGTEAFF. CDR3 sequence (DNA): TGCGCCAGCAGCCTACCCCAGGACACGCTTTCGGGCACTGAAGCTTTCTTT.